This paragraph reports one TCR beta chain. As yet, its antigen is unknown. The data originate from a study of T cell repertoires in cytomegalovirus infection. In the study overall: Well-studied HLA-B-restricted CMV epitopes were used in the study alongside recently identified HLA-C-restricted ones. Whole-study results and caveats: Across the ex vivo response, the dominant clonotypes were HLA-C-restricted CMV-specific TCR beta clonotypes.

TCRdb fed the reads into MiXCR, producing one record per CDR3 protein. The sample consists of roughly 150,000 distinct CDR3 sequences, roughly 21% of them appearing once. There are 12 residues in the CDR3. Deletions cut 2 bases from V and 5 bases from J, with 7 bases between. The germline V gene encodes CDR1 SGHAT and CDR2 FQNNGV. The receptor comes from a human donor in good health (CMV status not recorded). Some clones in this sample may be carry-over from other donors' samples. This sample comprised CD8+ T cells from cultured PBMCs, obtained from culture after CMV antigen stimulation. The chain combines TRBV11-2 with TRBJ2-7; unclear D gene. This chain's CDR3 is CASSLRDNEQYF. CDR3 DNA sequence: TGTGCCAGCAGCTTAAGAGATAACGAGCAGTACTTC.